These T cell receptor beta chains were read from a single sample in a study of blood T cells in healthy people across ages. TCRdb called the 5' RACE reads again in MiXCR, with one record for every CDR3 protein. This sample yields 1.5 million to 2 million distinct CDR3 sequences, of which 28% are seen a single time; approximately 7.7% belongs to the top ten. The sample was blood. Every receptor here comes from a woman in her twenties or thirties in good health. Each CDR3 is given with its conserved first and last residue. A D gene is named only where the DNA matches it firmly. Clone size appears in some rows only: once, few, many, or a class for an expanded clone.

V gene	D gene	clone size	J gene	CDR3 protein	CDR3 DNA
TRBV20-1	-	few	TRBJ2-1	CSAAQGRYNEQFF	TGCAGTGCGGCCCAGGGCCGTTACAATGAGCAGTTCTTC
TRBV7-9	TRBD2	many	TRBJ2-1	CASSLTSVYNEQFF	TGTGCCAGCAGCTTAACTAGCGTCTACAATGAGCAGTTCTTC
TRBV20-1	TRBD2	-	TRBJ2-2	CSATTSANTGELFF	TGCAGTGCTACGACTAGCGCCAACACCGGGGAGCTGTTTTTT
TRBV27	-	-	TRBJ2-1	CTSSSPQNQFF	TGTACCAGCAGTTCCCCTCAAAACCAGTTCTTC
TRBV28	TRBD1	-	TRBJ1-2	CASSSITGTEDGYTF	TGTGCCAGCAGTTCCATTACCGGGACAGAGGATGGCTACACCTTC
TRBV5-4	TRBD2	-	TRBJ2-2	CASSTGTSGTLTGELFF	TGTGCCAGCAGCACCGGGACTAGCGGGACCCTCACCGGGGAGCTGTTTTTT
TRBV19	TRBD1	few	TRBJ1-5	CASSTPGQGTQPQHF	TGTGCCAGTAGTACCCCTGGACAGGGAACTCAGCCCCAGCATTTT
TRBV20-1	-	-	TRBJ2-1	CSARSGLLNEQFF	TGCAGTGCTAGAAGTGGGCTACTCAATGAGCAGTTCTTC
TRBV27	-	many	TRBJ2-7	CASSPRGASSYEQYF	TGTGCCAGCAGTCCGAGGGGGGCGAGCTCCTACGAGCAGTACTTC
TRBV28	-	-	TRBJ1-2	CASGRAGRSGYTF	TGTGCCAGCGGAAGGGCAGGGCGGTCTGGCTACACCTTC
TRBV7-6	-	-	TRBJ2-5	CAGSLRWTSGETQYF	TGTGCCGGCAGCCTAAGATGGACCTCCGGGGAGACCCAGTACTTC
TRBV19	-	many	TRBJ2-1	CASSPLVGDISYNEQFF	TGTGCCAGTAGTCCCCTGGTTGGGGACATCTCCTACAATGAGCAGTTCTTC
TRBV7-2	TRBD1	-	TRBJ2-5	CASSYDRAQNEHYF	TGTGCCAGCAGCTATGACAGGGCTCAAAACGAGCACTACTTC
TRBV5-1	-	-	TRBJ2-5	CASSPGGGGGQETQYF	TGCGCCAGCAGCCCGGGCGGAGGGGGCGGCCAAGAGACCCAGTACTTC
TRBV2	-	-	TRBJ1-4	CASRAQLTNEKLFF	TGTGCCAGCAGGGCACAGTTAACTAATGAAAAACTGTTTTTT
TRBV5-1	TRBD2	-	TRBJ2-1	CASSWGAGVNEQFF	TGCGCCAGCAGCTGGGGAGCGGGGGTCAATGAGCAGTTCTTC
TRBV12-3/TRBV12-4	-	-	TRBJ1-4	CASSSWRPNEKLFF	TGTGCCAGCAGTTCTTGGCGACCTAATGAAAAACTGTTTTTT
TRBV7-9	-	-	TRBJ2-5	CASSPLATGETQYF	TGTGCCAGCAGCCCCCTTGCGACTGGGGAGACCCAGTACTTC
TRBV6-6	TRBD2	-	TRBJ2-3	CASGGGGADTQYF	TGTGCCAGCGGGGGCGGGGGGGCAGATACGCAGTATTTT
TRBV12-3/TRBV12-4	-	-	TRBJ2-5	CASSFYNRLKTQYF	TGTGCCAGCAGTTTTTACAACAGGCTGAAGACCCAGTACTTC
TRBV6-6	TRBD2	-	TRBJ2-1	CASSYPVGRERHNEQFF	TGTGCCAGCAGTTACCCGGTCGGGCGGGAGAGACACAATGAGCAGTTCTTC
TRBV5-1	-	few	TRBJ2-3	CASSLGDGGRNTDTQYF	TGCGCCAGCAGCTTGGGTGACGGGGGGCGGAACACAGATACGCAGTATTTT
TRBV5-1	TRBD2	many	TRBJ2-7	CASSLEAGASYEQYF	TGCGCCAGCAGCTTGGAAGCGGGGGCCTCCTACGAGCAGTACTTC
TRBV6-2/TRBV6-3	TRBD2	many	TRBJ2-1	CASSYREGPRYEQFF	TGTGCCAGCAGTTACCGGGAGGGCCCTAGGTATGAGCAGTTCTTC
TRBV20-1	-	few	TRBJ2-5	CSARVLLGAQYF	TGCAGTGCTAGAGTTCTTTTAGGGGCCCAGTACTTC
TRBV9	-	few	TRBJ2-2	CASSVVRELFF	TGTGCCAGCAGCGTAGTTAGGGAGCTGTTTTTT